This is a list of T cell receptor beta chains from one sample in a study of blood T cell repertoires in COVID-19. Sequencing used immunoSEQ multiplex PCR; TCRdb keeps in-frame clones, though not all of them. The sample has about 480,000 clones, about 88% seen once. Sequenced input: peripheral blood. These receptors were collected from a man in his late teens or twenties with COVID-19, enrolled during active disease. The CDR3 runs from the conserved cysteine through the conserved F or W. A D gene is named only where the DNA matches it firmly. Size tells how often a clone was seen (once, few, many) or the class of an expanded clone, and some rows leave it out.

size	V	J	D	CDR3	DNA
-	TRBV5-1	TRBJ2-1	-	CASSFTPPGSYNEQFF	TGCGCCAGCAGCTTTACCCCCCCCGGCTCCTACAATGAGCAGTTCTTC
-	TRBV5-1	TRBJ1-1	TRBD1	CASSQRTGDDEAFF	TGCGCCAGCAGCCAACGGACAGGGGATGATGAAGCTTTCTTT
-	TRBV7-8	TRBJ2-3	-	CASSSGINTDTQYF	TGTGCCAGCAGTTCCGGGATCAACACAGATACGCAGTATTTT
-	TRBV6-5	TRBJ2-7	TRBD2	CASRGLAESYEQYF	TGTGCCAGCAGGGGACTAGCGGAGTCCTACGAGCAGTACTTC
once	TRBV18	TRBJ2-2	TRBD1	CASSRLTQGAAGELFF	TGTGCCAGCTCACGGTTAACGCAGGGGGCAGCCGGGGAGCTGTTTTTT
few	TRBV5-1	TRBJ1-4	-	CASSLGGRGGTNEKLFF	TGCGCCAGCAGCTTGGGGGGTCGCGGAGGGACTAATGAAAAACTGTTTTTT
-	TRBV24-1	TRBJ2-7	TRBD2	CATSESPGLAGVLDEQYF	TGTGCCACCAGTGAATCCCCGGGACTAGCGGGAGTTCTGGACGAGCAGTACTTC
-	TRBV21-1	TRBJ2-5	-	CASTNRVQETQYF	TGTGCCAGCACAAACAGGGTCCAAGAGACCCAGTACTTC
few	TRBV19	TRBJ2-7	-	CASSQGMVSYEQYF	TGTGCCAGTAGTCAGGGGATGGTTTCCTACGAGCAGTACTTC
-	TRBV5-6	TRBJ1-1	-	CASSFEWAPREAFF	TGTGCCAGCAGCTTTGAGTGGGCCCCTCGTGAAGCTTTCTTT
-	TRBV30	TRBJ1-5	-	CAWNEQPNQPQHF	TGTGCCTGGAATGAACAGCCGAATCAGCCCCAGCATTTT
-	TRBV11-1	TRBJ2-1	-	CASSLSVNEQFF	TGTGCCAGCAGCTTATCAGTCAATGAGCAGTTCTTC
-	TRBV5-1	TRBJ2-1	-	CASSLDTPGYEQFF	TGCGCCAGCAGCTTGGACACACCAGGGTATGAGCAGTTCTTC
-	TRBV7-9	TRBJ1-3	TRBD1	CASSLGQGSGNTIYF	TGTGCCAGCAGCTTGGGACAGGGCTCTGGAAACACCATATATTTT
-	TRBV28	TRBJ2-7	TRBD2	CASSLAGVVPYEQYF	TGTGCCAGCAGTCTAGCGGGAGTTGTCCCCTACGAGCAGTACTTC
-	TRBV3-1/TRBV3-2	TRBJ1-1	TRBD1	CASSQDRGLVNTEAFF	TGTGCCAGCAGCCAAGATAGGGGGCTGGTGAACACTGAAGCTTTCTTT
-	TRBV19	TRBJ1-4	-	CASSLSEKLFF	TGTGCCAGTAGCCTCAGTGAAAAACTGTTTTTT
-	TRBV18	TRBJ1-2	TRBD1	CASSLTGGPLDGYTF	TGTGCCAGCTCACTAACAGGGGGCCCCCTCGATGGCTACACCTTC
-	TRBV9	TRBJ2-7	TRBD2	CASSSNSGRNYEQYF	TGTGCCAGCAGCAGCAATAGCGGGAGGAACTACGAGCAGTACTTC
-	TRBV20-1	TRBJ2-5	-	CSARSEETQYF	TGCAGTGCTAGGTCGGAAGAGACCCAGTACTTC
-	TRBV3-1/TRBV3-2	TRBJ2-1	TRBD2	CASSQDSPFLAGDNEQFF	TGTGCCAGCAGCCAGGACTCCCCTTTTCTAGCGGGGGACAATGAGCAGTTCTTC
-	TRBV21-1	TRBJ1-4	-	CASSKAGQGARTNEKLFF	TGTGCCAGCAGCAAAGCCGGACAGGGGGCGCGAACTAATGAAAAACTGTTTTTT